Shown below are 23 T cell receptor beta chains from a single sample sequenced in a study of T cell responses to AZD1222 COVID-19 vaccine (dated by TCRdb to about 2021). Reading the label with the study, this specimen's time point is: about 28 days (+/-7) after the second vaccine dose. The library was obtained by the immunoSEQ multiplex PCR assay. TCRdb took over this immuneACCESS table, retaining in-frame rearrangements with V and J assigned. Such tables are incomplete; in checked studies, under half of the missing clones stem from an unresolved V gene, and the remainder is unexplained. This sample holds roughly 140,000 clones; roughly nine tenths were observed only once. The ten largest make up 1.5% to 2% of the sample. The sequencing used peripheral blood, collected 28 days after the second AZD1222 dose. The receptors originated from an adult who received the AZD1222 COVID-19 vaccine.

CDR3 protein: CASRNYRGYTEAFF. CDR3 in DNA: TGTGCCAGTAGGAATTACAGGGGATACACTGAAGCTTTCTTT. This chain joins TRBV19 and TRBJ1-1, with 7 bases fitting TRBD1. With V trimmed by 6 bases and J by 3 bases, 7 bases remained unmatched. Germline lookup yields CDR1 LNHDA and CDR2 SQIVND (reference sequence). The CDR3 has 14 amino acids.

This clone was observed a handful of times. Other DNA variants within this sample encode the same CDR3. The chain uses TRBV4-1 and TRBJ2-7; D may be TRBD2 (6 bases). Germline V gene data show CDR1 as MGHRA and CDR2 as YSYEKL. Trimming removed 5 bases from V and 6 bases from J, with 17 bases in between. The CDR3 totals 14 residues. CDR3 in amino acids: CASSIPLGGGEQYF. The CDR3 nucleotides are TGCGCCAGCAGCATCCCCTTGGGAGGAGGCGAGCAGTACTTC.

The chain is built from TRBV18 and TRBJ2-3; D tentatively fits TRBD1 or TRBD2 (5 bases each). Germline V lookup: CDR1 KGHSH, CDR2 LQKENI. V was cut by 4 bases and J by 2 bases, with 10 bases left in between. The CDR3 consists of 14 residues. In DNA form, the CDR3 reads TGTGCCAGCTCACGAGGGGCACACACAGATACGCAGTATTTT. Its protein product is CASSRGAHTDTQYF. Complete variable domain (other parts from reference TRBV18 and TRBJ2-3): NAGVMQNPRHLVRRRGQEARLRCSPMKGHSHVYWYRQLPEEGLKFMVYLQKENIIDESGMPKERFSAEFPKEGPSILRIQQVVRGDSAAYFCASSRGAHTDTQYFGPGTRLTVL.

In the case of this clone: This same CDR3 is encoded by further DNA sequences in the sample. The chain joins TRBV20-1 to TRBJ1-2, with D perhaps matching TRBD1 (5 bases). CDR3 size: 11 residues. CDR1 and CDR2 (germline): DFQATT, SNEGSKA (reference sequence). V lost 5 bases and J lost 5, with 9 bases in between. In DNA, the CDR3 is TGCAGTGCTGGGGGGGATTATGGCTACACCTTC. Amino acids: CSAGGDYGYTF.

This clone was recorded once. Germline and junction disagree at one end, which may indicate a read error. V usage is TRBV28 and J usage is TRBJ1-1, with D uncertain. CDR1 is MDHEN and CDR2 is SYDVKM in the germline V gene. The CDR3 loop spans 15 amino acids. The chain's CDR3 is CASNPVGRVNTETFF. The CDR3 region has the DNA TGTGCCAGCAATCCCGTTGGGAGGGTGAACACTGAAACTTTCTTT.

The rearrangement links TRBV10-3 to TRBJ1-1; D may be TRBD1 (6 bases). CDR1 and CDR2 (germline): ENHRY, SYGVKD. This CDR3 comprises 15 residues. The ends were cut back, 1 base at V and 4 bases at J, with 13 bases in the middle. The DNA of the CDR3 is TGTGCCATCAGTGAGTTACGCGGGGGCGGCACTGAAGCTTTCTTT. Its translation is CAISELRGGGTEAFF.

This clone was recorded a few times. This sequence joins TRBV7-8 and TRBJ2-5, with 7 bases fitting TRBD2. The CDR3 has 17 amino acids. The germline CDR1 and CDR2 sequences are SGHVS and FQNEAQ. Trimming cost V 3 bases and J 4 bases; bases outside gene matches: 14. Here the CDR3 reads CASSFPRGVRAGETQYF. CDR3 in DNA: TGTGCCAGCAGCTTCCCCCGGGGGGTACGAGCGGGAGAGACCCAGTACTTC.

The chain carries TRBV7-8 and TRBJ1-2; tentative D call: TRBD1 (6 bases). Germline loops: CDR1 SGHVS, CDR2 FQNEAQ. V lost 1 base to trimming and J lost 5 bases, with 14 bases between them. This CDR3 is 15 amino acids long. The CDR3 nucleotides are TGTGCCAGCAGCTTAGGCCGGACAGCAATTTATGGCTACACCTTC. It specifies CASSLGRTAIYGYTF.

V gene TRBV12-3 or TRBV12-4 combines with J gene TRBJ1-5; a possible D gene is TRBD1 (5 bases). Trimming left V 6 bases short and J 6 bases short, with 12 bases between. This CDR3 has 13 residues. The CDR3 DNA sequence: TGTGCCAGCAGCCAGGGTGGTGGTCAGCCCCAGCATTTT. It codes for CASSQGGGQPQHF.

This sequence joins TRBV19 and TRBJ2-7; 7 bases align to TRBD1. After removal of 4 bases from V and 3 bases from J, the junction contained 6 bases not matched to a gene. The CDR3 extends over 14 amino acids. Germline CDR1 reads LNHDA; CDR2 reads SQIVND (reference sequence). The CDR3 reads CASSTGRDSYEQYF. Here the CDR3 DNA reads TGTGCCAGTAGTACCGGAAGGGACAGCTACGAGCAGTACTTC.

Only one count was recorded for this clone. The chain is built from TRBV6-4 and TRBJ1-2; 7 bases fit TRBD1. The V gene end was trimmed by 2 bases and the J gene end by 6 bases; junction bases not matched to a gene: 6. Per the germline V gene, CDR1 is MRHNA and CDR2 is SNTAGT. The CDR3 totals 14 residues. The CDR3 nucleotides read TGTGCCAGCAGTGACCGGTCAGGGACAGATGGCTACACCTTC. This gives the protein CASSDRSGTDGYTF.

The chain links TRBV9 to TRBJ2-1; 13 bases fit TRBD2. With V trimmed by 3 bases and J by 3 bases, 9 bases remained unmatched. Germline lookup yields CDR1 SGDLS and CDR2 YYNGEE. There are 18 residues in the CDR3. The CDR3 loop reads CASSARWTSGGNYNEQFF. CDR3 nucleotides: TGTGCCAGCAGCGCCCGGTGGACTAGCGGGGGCAACTACAATGAGCAGTTCTTC.

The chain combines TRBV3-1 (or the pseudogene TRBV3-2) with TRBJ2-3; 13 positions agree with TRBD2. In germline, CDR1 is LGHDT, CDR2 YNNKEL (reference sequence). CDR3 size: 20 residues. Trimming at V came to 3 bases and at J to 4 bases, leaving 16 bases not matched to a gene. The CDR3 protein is CASSQNPGLAGARGADTQYF. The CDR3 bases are TGTGCCAGCAGCCAGAATCCAGGACTAGCGGGGGCCCGGGGGGCAGATACGCAGTATTTT.

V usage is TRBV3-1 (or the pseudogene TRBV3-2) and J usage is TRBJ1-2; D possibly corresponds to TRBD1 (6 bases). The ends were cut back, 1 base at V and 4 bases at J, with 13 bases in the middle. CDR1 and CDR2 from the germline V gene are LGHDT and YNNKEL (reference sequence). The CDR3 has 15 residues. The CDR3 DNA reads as TGTGCCAGCAGCCAAGGGGCAGGGGCAGTCTATGGCTACACCTTC. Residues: CASSQGAGAVYGYTF.

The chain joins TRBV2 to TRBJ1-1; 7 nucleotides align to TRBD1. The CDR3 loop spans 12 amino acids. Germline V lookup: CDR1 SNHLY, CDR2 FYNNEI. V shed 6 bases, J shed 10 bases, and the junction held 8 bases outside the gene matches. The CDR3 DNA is TGTGCCAGCAGCGCCGGACAGGCTCGAGCTTTCTTT. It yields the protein CASSAGQARAFF.

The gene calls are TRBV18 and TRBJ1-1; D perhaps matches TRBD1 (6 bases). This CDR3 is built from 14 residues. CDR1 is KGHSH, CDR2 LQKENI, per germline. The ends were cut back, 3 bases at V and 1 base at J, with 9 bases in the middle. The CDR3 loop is CASSPYRENTEAFF. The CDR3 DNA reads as TGTGCCAGCTCACCTTACAGGGAGAACACTGAAGCTTTCTTT.

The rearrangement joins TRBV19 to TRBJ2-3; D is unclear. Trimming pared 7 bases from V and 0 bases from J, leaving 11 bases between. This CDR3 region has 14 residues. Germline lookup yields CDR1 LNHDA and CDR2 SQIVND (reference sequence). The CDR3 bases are TGTGCCAGTAAAAGCGCTTCTAGCACAGATACGCAGTATTTT. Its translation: CASKSASSTDTQYF.

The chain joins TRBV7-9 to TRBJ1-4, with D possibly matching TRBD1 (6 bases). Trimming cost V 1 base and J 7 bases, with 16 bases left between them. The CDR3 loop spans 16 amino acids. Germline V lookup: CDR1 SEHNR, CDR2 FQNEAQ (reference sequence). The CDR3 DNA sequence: TGTGCCAGCAGCTTAGAAGGGGGGCCTCTTGCTGAAAAACTGTTTTTT. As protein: CASSLEGGPLAEKLFF. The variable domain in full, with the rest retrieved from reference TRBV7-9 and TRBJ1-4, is DTGVSQNPRHKITKRGQNVTFRCDPISEHNRLYWYRQTLGQGPEFLTYFQNEAQLEKSRLLSDRFSAERPKGSFSTLEIQRTEQGDSAMYLCASSLEGGPLAEKLFFGSGTQLSVL.

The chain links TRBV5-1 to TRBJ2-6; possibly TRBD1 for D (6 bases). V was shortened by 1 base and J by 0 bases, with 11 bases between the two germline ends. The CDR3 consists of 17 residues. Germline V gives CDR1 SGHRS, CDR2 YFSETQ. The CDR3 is CASSLTGTGSGANVLTF. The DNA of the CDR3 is TGCGCCAGCAGCTTGACAGGGACCGGCTCTGGGGCCAACGTCCTGACTTTC. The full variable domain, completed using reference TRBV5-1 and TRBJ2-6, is KAGVTQTPRYLIKTRGQQVTLSCSPISGHRSVSWYQQTPGQGLQFLFEYFSETQRNKGNFPGRFSGRQFSNSRSEMNVSTLELGDSALYLCASSLTGTGSGANVLTFGAGSRLTVL.

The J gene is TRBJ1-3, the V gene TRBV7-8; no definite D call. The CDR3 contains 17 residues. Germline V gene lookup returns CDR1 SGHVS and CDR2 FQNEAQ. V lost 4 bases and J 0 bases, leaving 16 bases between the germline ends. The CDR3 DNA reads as TGTGCCAGCAGCTCATCACCTGCCGGGCTCTCTGGAAACACCATATATTTT. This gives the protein CASSSSPAGLSGNTIYF.

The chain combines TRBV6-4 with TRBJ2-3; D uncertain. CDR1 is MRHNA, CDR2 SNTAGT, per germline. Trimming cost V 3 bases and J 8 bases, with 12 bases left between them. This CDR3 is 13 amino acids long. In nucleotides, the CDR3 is TGTGCCAGCAGTGAAGCAGCGTCGGGTACGCAGTATTTT. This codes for CASSEAASGTQYF.

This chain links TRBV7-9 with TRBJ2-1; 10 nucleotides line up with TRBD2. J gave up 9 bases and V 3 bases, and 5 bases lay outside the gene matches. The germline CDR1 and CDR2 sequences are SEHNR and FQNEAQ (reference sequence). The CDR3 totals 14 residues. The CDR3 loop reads CASSFLAGVGEQFF. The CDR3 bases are TGTGCCAGCAGCTTCCTAGCGGGAGTGGGTGAGCAGTTCTTC. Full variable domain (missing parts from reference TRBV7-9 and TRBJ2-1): DTGVSQNPRHKITKRGQNVTFRCDPISEHNRLYWYRQTLGQGPEFLTYFQNEAQLEKSRLLSDRFSAERPKGSFSTLEIQRTEQGDSAMYLCASSFLAGVGEQFFGPGTRLTVL.

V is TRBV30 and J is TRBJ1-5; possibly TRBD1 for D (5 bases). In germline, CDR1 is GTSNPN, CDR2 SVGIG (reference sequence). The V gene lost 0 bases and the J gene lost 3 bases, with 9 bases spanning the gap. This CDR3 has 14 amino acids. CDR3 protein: CAWSVLGVNQPQHF. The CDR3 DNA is TGTGCCTGGAGTGTACTAGGGGTCAATCAGCCCCAGCATTTT.